The 9 T cell receptor beta chains in this list originate from one sample, sequenced in a study of Ad26.COV2.S vaccination and SARS-CoV-2 variants. TCRdb's table, derived via immunoSEQ multiplex PCR, lists solely in-frame clones and lacks some. The sample carries 250,000 or so clones, roughly 89% recorded once. Regarding treatment: some 20 received Ad26.COV2.S at low or high dose, single or two shots; about 5 received placebo; per-sample allocation not given. Each sample was drawn 63 days after the first injection (of vaccine or placebo). This specimen was peripheral blood, taken in a trial of Ad26.COV2.S vaccine versus placebo. These receptors originate from a person aged 18-60 years who received the Ad26.COV2.S COVID-19 vaccine or a placebo.

This clone is a singleton in its sample. This chain joins TRBV6-5 and TRBJ1-2; no clear D gene. The CDR3 consists of 13 residues. V lost 6 bases and J lost 7, with 15 bases in between. Germline CDR1 and CDR2: MNHEY and SVGAGI. The DNA for the CDR3 is TGTGCCAGCAGCACAACGGTCCTATTTGGCTACACCTTC. Encoded protein: CASSTTVLFGYTF.

V usage is TRBV4-3 and J usage is TRBJ2-1; 9 nucleotides line up with TRBD1. The CDR3 runs to 17 residues. The junction had 5 bases not matched to a gene; V was cut back by 0 bases and J by 2 bases. Germline V CDR1 and CDR2: LGHNA, YSLEER. The CDR3 DNA reads TGCGCCAGCAGCCAAGATCACAGGGGGCTTCCCTACAATGAGCAGTTCTTC. Translation: CASSQDHRGLPYNEQFF.

V and J are TRBV6-5 and TRBJ2-5, with D uncertain. The V end was cut by 4 bases, the J end by 6 bases, with 12 bases between. Germline CDR1 and CDR2: MNHEY and SVGAGI. This CDR3 has 13 residues. CDR3 coding DNA: TGTGCCAGCAGTTCAAAATTTACACAGACCCAGTACTTC. Its translation: CASSSKFTQTQYF.

In this sample, this clone turned up once. The chain is built from TRBV7-3 and TRBJ2-3; 9 bases fit TRBD1. The germline V gene has CDR1 SGHTA and CDR2 FQGTGA. Trimming removed 5 bases from V and 3 bases from J; junction bases left unmatched: 3. CDR3 size: 14 residues. Here the CDR3 reads CASSPGQGTDTQYF. CDR3 in DNA: TGTGCCAGCAGCCCTGGACAGGGGACAGATACGCAGTATTTT.

The CDR3 region has the DNA TGTGCCAGTAGACCGGGACAGGATAACTATGGCTACACCTTC. This translates into CASRPGQDNYGYTF. The genes are TRBV19 and TRBJ1-2; 8 nucleotides align to TRBD1. The CDR3 loop spans 14 amino acids. Germline CDR1 and CDR2: LNHDA and SQIVND (reference sequence). V trimming: 6 bases; J trimming: 1 base; junction bases outside the gene matches: 4.

This clone was seen just once. The CDR3 region is CSARDLTSQFF. DNA for the CDR3: TGCAGTGCTAGAGATCTGACTTCTCAGTTCTTC. The rearrangement links TRBV20-1 to TRBJ2-1; D not certain. CDR1 and CDR2 from the germline V gene are DFQATT and SNEGSKA (reference sequence). CDR3 length equals 11 residues. Trimming removed 0 bases at V and 13 bases at J, with 10 bases between.

The V gene is TRBV10-2, the J gene TRBJ2-3, with 9 bases aligning to TRBD2. The V gene end was trimmed by 4 bases and the J gene end by 5 bases; junction bases not matched to a gene: 7. Germline CDR1 reads WSHSY; CDR2 reads SAAADI. The CDR3 extends over 15 amino acids. The CDR3 loop is CASSGGGGALDTQYF. The DNA of the CDR3 is TGCGCCAGCAGTGGGGGCGGGGGGGCCCTAGATACGCAGTATTTT.

Concerning this clone: Other DNA sequences from this sample encode an identical CDR3 as well. J is TRBJ2-2 and V is TRBV18; D uncertain. Looked up from germline, CDR1 is KGHSH and CDR2 is LQKENI. CDR3 length equals 13 residues. V was shortened by 1 base and J by 5 bases, with 5 bases between the two germline ends. The CDR3 protein is CASSPLDTGELFF. In nucleotides, the CDR3 is TGTGCCAGCTCACCACTAGATACCGGGGAGCTGTTTTTT. Supplemented by reference TRBV18 and TRBJ2-2, the full variable domain reads NAGVMQNPRHLVRRRGQEARLRCSPMKGHSHVYWYRQLPEEGLKFMVYLQKENIIDESGMPKERFSAEFPKEGPSILRIQQVVRGDSAAYFCASSPLDTGELFFGEGSRLTVL.

The J gene is TRBJ2-3, the V gene TRBV6-6; TRBD2 matches 13 bases. The CDR3 length is 20 residues. Germline-derived CDR1 and CDR2 are MNHNY and SVGAGI (reference sequence). Germline trimming cut 6 bases from V and 4 bases from J; bases unmatched to any gene: 19. Here the CDR3 reads CASSPYTPFGTSGDSDTQYF. The CDR3 DNA reads as TGTGCCAGCAGCCCCTACACCCCCTTCGGGACTAGCGGGGACTCAGATACGCAGTATTTT.